The entry that follows covers one TCR beta chain sequence. Antigen: not known. A junction boundary mismatches the germline segment, possibly from a read error. The CDR3 consists of 16 residues. The V gene's germline CDR1 is SQVTM and CDR2 ANQGSEA. It was with a sample-barcoded 5' primer and a J-beta primer mix that a second PCR of about 6 to 12 cycles was run. TCRdb fed the 5' RACE reads into MiXCR, producing one record per CDR3 protein. The data contain 750,000 or so distinct CDR3 sequences, roughly 25% of them singletons. The source of the sample is a study of blood T cells in healthy people across ages. Whole-study results and caveats: Older age went with lower TCR beta diversity per million T cells, in a roughly linear way.

The data were also submitted as part of a second study, on T cells of mothers and their children. That source adds: The second PCR used the M1S primer, and this primer added sample barcodes and 2-4 random nucleotides.

The sample consisted of blood. The genes are TRBV29-1 and TRBJ2-1; D is perhaps TRBD2 (5 bases). The clonotype comes from a boy aged 5-17 years in good health. The CDR3 spells CSVEGSRAYSYNEQFF. Written as DNA, the CDR3 is TGCAGCGTCGAAGGGTCGAGGGCCTACTCCTACAATGAGCAGTTCTTC.